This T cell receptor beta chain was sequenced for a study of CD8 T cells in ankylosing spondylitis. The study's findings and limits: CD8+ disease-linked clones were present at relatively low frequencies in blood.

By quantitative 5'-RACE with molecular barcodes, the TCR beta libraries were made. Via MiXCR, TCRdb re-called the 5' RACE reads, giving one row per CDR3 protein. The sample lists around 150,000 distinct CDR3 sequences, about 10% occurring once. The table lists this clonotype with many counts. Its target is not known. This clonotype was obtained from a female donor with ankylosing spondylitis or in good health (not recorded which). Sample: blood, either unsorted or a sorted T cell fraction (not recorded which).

The CDR3 reads CASSLELATGELFF. CDR3 sequence (DNA): TGCGCCAGCAGCTTGGAACTAGCCACCGGGGAGCTGTTTTTT. The J gene is TRBJ2-2, the V gene TRBV5-1; D perhaps matches TRBD2 (6 bases). This CDR3 is 14 amino acids long. V gave up 0 bases and J gave up 4 bases, with 7 bases separating them. Germline CDR1 and CDR2: SGHRS and YFSETQ.